A single TCR beta chain is shown here with its context. Antigen specificity is unknown. This entry belongs to a study of identical twins. Each CDR3 protein gets one entry after TCRdb re-called the 5' RACE reads with MiXCR. The sample includes roughly 1,500,000 distinct CDR3 sequences, less than 40% of them seen just once. Overall study findings and caveats: Findings depended on cross-sectional statistics rather than tracking the same donors.

This CDR3 is 14 amino acids long. V lost 4 bases and J lost 8, with 17 bases in between. The germline CDR1 and CDR2 sequences are SGHDN and FVKESK. The chain links TRBV14 to TRBJ1-2, with D unresolved. The sample consisted of cord blood. This receptor was obtained from a newborn girl in good health. CDR3 protein: CASSRDLRERGYTF. The CDR3 DNA follows: TGTGCCAGCAGCCGAGATCTAAGGGAGCGCGGCTACACCTTC. Full variable domain (outside the CDR3, taken from reference TRBV14 and TRBJ1-2): EAGVTQFPSHSVIEKGQTVTLRCDPISGHDNLYWYRRVMGKEIKFLLHFVKESKQDESGMPNNRFLAERTGGTYSTLKVQPAELEDSGVYFCASSRDLRERGYTFGSGTRLTVV.